Here is one T cell receptor beta chain with its context. Its antigen is not identified. The data belong to a study of cytomegalovirus exposure and HLA in healthy donors. Study-wide results and caveats: A list of more than 150 TCR beta chains associated with cytomegalovirus was given.

A multiplex PCR was run with 60 Vbeta primers and 13 Jbeta primers. Profiled with immunoSEQ multiplex PCR; TCRdb holds only in-frame clones, not every one. The data show 150,000 to 200,000 clones, roughly 80% seen once. The germline CDR1 and CDR2 sequences are MDHEN and SYDVKM. This CDR3 has 14 amino acids. V lost 7 bases and J 2 bases, leaving 15 bases between the germline ends. The chain uses TRBV28 and TRBJ2-7; perhaps TRBD2 as D (5 bases). The receptor comes from a female donor in good health and CMV-seronegative. Sequenced: PBMCs. CDR3 in DNA: TGTGCCAGCACGTCGGGAAGGCACACCTACGAGCAGTACTTC. Translated: CASTSGRHTYEQYF.